The 25 T cell receptor beta chains presented below share a single source sample, sequenced in a study of blood T cell repertoires in COVID-19. Assay: immunoSEQ multiplex PCR; the TCRdb copy retains only in-frame clones and omits some. The sample lists about 150,000 clones; roughly 80% were seen once. The sample taken for sequencing was peripheral blood. Receptor source: a man aged 50 to 59 with active or convalescent COVID-19.

The chain carries TRBV7-3 and TRBJ1-5, with TRBD1 identical over 9 bases. V lost 5 bases to trimming and J lost 2 bases; unmatched junction nucleotides: 4. Germline V lookup: CDR1 SGHTA, CDR2 FQGTGA. The CDR3 consists of 15 residues. The CDR3 spells CASSPTGGRNQPQHF. In DNA, the CDR3 is TGTGCCAGCAGCCCTACAGGGGGCCGCAATCAGCCCCAGCATTTT.

The chain uses TRBV5-1 and TRBJ1-1; no reliable D call. Germline V lookup: CDR1 SGHRS, CDR2 YFSETQ. The CDR3 extends over 13 amino acids. Trimming took off 1 base at V and 3 bases at J, with 7 bases between the two ends. This CDR3 reads CASSLNGYTEAFF. The CDR3 DNA follows: TGCGCCAGCAGCTTGAACGGGTACACTGAAGCTTTCTTT. The whole variable domain, filled in from reference TRBV5-1 and TRBJ1-1, reads KAGVTQTPRYLIKTRGQQVTLSCSPISGHRSVSWYQQTPGQGLQFLFEYFSETQRNKGNFPGRFSGRQFSNSRSEMNVSTLELGDSALYLCASSLNGYTEAFFGQGTRLTVV.

The V call is TRBV27, the J call TRBJ2-2; possibly TRBD2 for D (6 bases). Germline CDR1 reads MNHEY; CDR2 reads SMNVEV (reference sequence). Trimming pared 0 bases from V and 5 bases from J, leaving 10 bases between. CDR3 length: 15 residues. CDR3 region: CASSLSGGRTGELFF. The CDR3 DNA reads TGTGCCAGCAGTTTATCGGGGGGTCGGACCGGGGAGCTGTTTTTT.

The chain combines TRBV28 with TRBJ1-1; 7 bases agree with TRBD1. With 6 bases clipped from V and 7 bases from J, the junction kept 2 bases outside the gene matches. The CDR3 runs to 11 residues. CDR1 is MDHEN, CDR2 SYDVKM, per germline. The CDR3 region has the DNA TGTGCCAGCAGAAGACAGGGTGAAGCTTTCTTT. Translating gives CASRRQGEAFF.

The rearrangement uses TRBV13 and TRBJ2-3, with D perhaps TRBD2 (6 bases). CDR3 size: 14 residues. The V gene's germline CDR1 is PRHDT and CDR2 FYEKMQ (reference sequence). V was clipped by 3 bases and J by 2 bases, with 9 bases between them. The CDR3 DNA is TGTGCCAGCAGCTTTAGCGGCACCACAGATACGCAGTATTTT. Residues: CASSFSGTTDTQYF.

J is TRBJ2-3 and V is TRBV10-1, with 12 nucleotides matching TRBD2. Germline assignment: CDR1 WNHNN and CDR2 SYGVQD (reference sequence). The J segment lost 14 bases and the V segment lost 3 bases, leaving 6 bases of the junction unmatched. CDR3 length: 13 amino acids. The chain's CDR3 is CASSELAGGRVYF. CDR3 DNA: TGCGCCAGCAGTGAACTAGCGGGAGGACGGGTGTATTTT.

The rearrangement joins TRBV18 to TRBJ2-1, with D perhaps TRBD2 (6 bases). Germline CDR1 and CDR2: KGHSH and LQKENI. The CDR3 consists of 15 residues. V was pared by 3 bases and J by 4 bases, with 13 bases between. The chain's CDR3 is CASSPSAGLYNEQFF. CDR3 DNA sequence: TGTGCCAGCTCACCTTCAGCGGGCCTTTACAATGAGCAGTTCTTC.

The chain couples TRBV10-3 to TRBJ2-7; the match to TRBD2 covers 11 bases. The germline gives CDR1 ENHRY, CDR2 SYGVKD. The V and J ends lost 10 bases and 0 bases, in that order; junction bases with no gene match: 5. There are 14 residues in the CDR3. In DNA, the CDR3 is TGTGCCACAACTAGCGGGAGAACCTCCTACGAGCAGTACTTC. It specifies CATTSGRTSYEQYF.

The J gene is TRBJ2-5, the V gene TRBV7-3; 9 nucleotides match TRBD1. Germline lookup yields CDR1 SGHTA and CDR2 FQGTGA. The CDR3 runs 16 residues. The ends lost 1 base at V and 4 bases at J; junction bases unmatched: 7. CDR3 amino acids: CASSLSGTGPGETQYF. As DNA, the CDR3 is TGTGCCAGCAGCTTAAGTGGGACAGGGCCAGGAGAGACCCAGTACTTC.

V usage is TRBV3-1 (or the pseudogene TRBV3-2) and J usage is TRBJ1-4; D may be TRBD1 (6 bases). V lost 4 bases to trimming and J lost 5 bases, with 14 bases between them. This CDR3 is built from 15 residues. Germline CDR1 and CDR2: LGHDT and YNNKEL (reference sequence). DNA of the CDR3: TGTGCCAGCAGCCTTAGCCAGGGGTGGAATGAAAAACTGTTTTTT. It codes for CASSLSQGWNEKLFF.

The rearrangement links TRBV28 to TRBJ2-7; possibly TRBD1 for D (6 bases). The ends were cut back, 6 bases at V and 10 bases at J, with 10 bases in the middle. Germline CDR1 is MDHEN and CDR2 is SYDVKM. CDR3 length: 10 residues. This CDR3 is CASRNRVQYF. The CDR3 DNA reads as TGTGCCAGCAGGAACAGGGTCCAGTACTTC.

This rearrangement joins TRBV10-3 to TRBJ1-1; weak D call: TRBD1 (5 bases). The CDR3 is 13 amino acids. Germline CDR1 reads ENHRY; CDR2 reads SYGVKD. V lost 8 bases to trimming and J lost 0 bases, with 10 bases between them. The CDR3 DNA is TGTGCCATCCTCCGGGACTTGAACACTGAAGCTTTCTTT. It is translated as CAILRDLNTEAFF.

The chain links TRBV7-3 to TRBJ2-5; D uncertain. CDR1 and CDR2 (germline): SGHTA, FQGTGA. The CDR3 has 15 amino acids. The ends were cut back, 1 base at V and 1 base at J, with 10 bases in the middle. CDR3 sequence: CASSLNGQFQETQYF. The CDR3 region has the DNA TGTGCCAGCAGCTTAAATGGGCAGTTCCAAGAGACCCAGTACTTC. Full variable domain (rest looked up from reference TRBV7-3 and TRBJ2-5): GAGVSQTPSNKVTEKGKYVELRCDPISGHTALYWYRQSLGQGPEFLIYFQGTGAADDSGLPNDRFFAVRPEGSVSTLKIQRTERGDSAVYLCASSLNGQFQETQYFGPGTRLLVL.

This chain connects TRBV6-6 to TRBJ2-3; 8 bases are a match to TRBD2. Germline V gene lookup returns CDR1 MNHNY and CDR2 SVGAGI (reference sequence). V shed 5 bases, J shed 5 bases, and the junction held 15 bases outside the gene matches. The CDR3 runs 17 residues. The CDR3 coding sequence is TGTGCCAGCAGTCTCAGGGTGCGGGAGGTTATGGGAGATACGCAGTATTTT. Translation: CASSLRVREVMGDTQYF.

V and J are TRBV28 and TRBJ2-1, with 9 positions matching TRBD2. This CDR3 is built from 15 residues. Germline V gives CDR1 MDHEN, CDR2 SYDVKM. V was clipped by 3 bases and J by 4 bases; unmatched bases: 4. The chain's CDR3 is CASSFGTSRYNEQFF. CDR3 nucleotides: TGTGCCAGCAGTTTTGGGACTAGCCGATACAATGAGCAGTTCTTC.

The rearrangement uses TRBV11-2 and TRBJ2-4, with D uncertain. With 5 bases removed from V and 4 bases from J, the gap between germline ends came to 6 bases. The CDR3 has 12 residues. The germline V gene encodes CDR1 SGHAT and CDR2 FQNNGV. The CDR3 sequence is CASSLQKNIQYF. CDR3 nucleotide sequence: TGTGCCAGCAGCCTACAGAAAAACATTCAGTACTTC.

V usage is TRBV28 and J usage is TRBJ2-5; D gene ambiguous. CDR3 length equals 13 residues. Germline values: CDR1 MDHEN, CDR2 SYDVKM. V was clipped by 4 bases and J by 2 bases, with 8 bases between them. CDR3 DNA: TGTGCCAGCAGTTGGAGTGTACAAGAGACCCAGTACTTC. Protein product: CASSWSVQETQYF.

The rearrangement links TRBV24-1 to TRBJ2-7; D is unresolved. Germline-derived CDR1 and CDR2 are KGHDR and SFDVKD. The CDR3 is made up of 14 amino acids. Trimming left V 3 bases short and J 2 bases short, with 10 bases between. DNA of the CDR3: TGTGCCACCAGTGATAGCGTCCCTCCCTACGAGCAGTACTTC. It specifies CATSDSVPPYEQYF.

This chain links TRBV19 with TRBJ2-3; D is perhaps TRBD1 (5 bases). This CDR3 spans 13 amino acids. V lost 6 bases and J lost 1, with 8 bases in between. The germline gives CDR1 LNHDA, CDR2 SQIVND (reference sequence). The CDR3: CASRVGGTDTQYF. The CDR3 coding sequence is TGTGCCAGTAGGGTAGGGGGCACAGATACGCAGTATTTT.

This clone came up a few times. The genes are TRBV19 and TRBJ1-2; TRBD1 might be the D (6 bases). V was clipped by 4 bases and J by 4 bases, with 13 bases between them. The CDR3 extends over 14 amino acids. Germline values: CDR1 LNHDA, CDR2 SQIVND (reference sequence). The CDR3 DNA reads TGTGCCAGTAGTACATCTGGACAGTCCTATGGCTACACCTTC. Translation: CASSTSGQSYGYTF.

The V and J genes are TRBV9 and TRBJ2-5; no clear D gene. CDR3 length equals 13 residues. Trimming removed 4 bases at V and 4 bases at J, with 11 bases between. Looked up from germline, CDR1 is SGDLS and CDR2 is YYNGEE. The CDR3 DNA sequence: TGTGCCAGCAGCCCCGAAAACGGAGAGACCCAGTACTTC. This encodes CASSPENGETQYF.

J is TRBJ2-2 and V is TRBV9, with 8 bases fitting TRBD2. Germline CDR1 reads SGDLS; CDR2 reads YYNGEE. The V segment lost 3 bases and the J segment 3 bases; nucleotides outside the gene matches: 10. The CDR3 runs 17 residues. The CDR3 DNA follows: TGTGCCAGCAGCGCACCACAAGCGGGAGCTGACACCGGGGAGCTGTTTTTT. This sequence encodes CASSAPQAGADTGELFF.

This clone was observed once. The CDR3 sequence: CASSLRRKGTQYF. The CDR3 region has the DNA TGTGCCAGCAGCCTTAGGAGGAAGGGTACGCAGTATTTT. V and J are TRBV3-1 (or the pseudogene TRBV3-2) and TRBJ2-3; D possibly corresponds to TRBD2 (5 bases). V was cut by 4 bases and J by 8 bases, with 13 bases left in between. The CDR3 is 13 amino acids. CDR1 is LGHDT, CDR2 YNNKEL, per germline (reference sequence).

This sequence joins TRBV15 and TRBJ2-1, with TRBD2 matching over 7 bases. Germline CDR1 LNHNV, CDR2 YYDKDF (reference sequence). Trimming at V came to 5 bases and at J to 0 bases, leaving 4 bases not matched to a gene. The CDR3 sequence is 15 residues long. The CDR3 sequence: CATSWTRSSYNEQFF. CDR3 sequence (DNA): TGTGCCACCAGCTGGACTAGAAGCTCCTACAATGAGCAGTTCTTC.

The chain joins TRBV30 to TRBJ2-2; the D gene is possibly TRBD1 (5 bases). Germline V CDR1 and CDR2: GTSNPN, SVGIG (reference sequence). The length of the CDR3 is 13 residues. The V end lost 3 bases, the J end lost 3 bases, and 8 bases lay between the germline ends. CDR3 sequence reads: CAWRAQDTGELFF. The CDR3 nucleotides read TGTGCCTGGAGGGCACAGGACACCGGGGAGCTGTTTTTT.